This T cell receptor beta chain was observed in a study of blood T cell repertoires in COVID-19. Across the whole study: Donors in the United States, Italy and Spain gave samples during acute or convalescent COVID-19. PBMCs, B-cell-depleted T cells, or T cells were the source of the cDNA or gDNA that made up the material.

This CDR3 has 14 residues. Trimming took 3 bases from V and 5 from J; bases not matched to a gene: 6. Germline CDR1 and CDR2: ENHRY and SYGVKD. As originally analysed: Amplification of reference gene primers provided the estimated nucleated cell counts. The table came from immunoSEQ multiplex PCR; TCRdb's copy has only in-frame clones and leaves some out. From that table come the V and J calls and clone size; the DNA was used to work out D and trimming. Of about 140,000 clones listed, around 83% are singletons. The chain recombines TRBV10-3 with TRBJ2-5, with 7 bases aligning to TRBD2. Sequences were obtained from peripheral blood. The TCR originated in a human donor in a cohort sampled during active COVID-19. The CDR3 DNA reads TGTGCCATCAGTGACTCGGGGGGTGGGGAGACCCAGTACTTC. Protein product: CAISDSGGGETQYF.